The rows below give T cell receptor beta chains drawn from one sample of a study of OX40 agonist ivuxolimab in advanced cancers. Libraries were prepared by immunoSEQ multiplex PCR; TCRdb keeps only in-frame clonotypes and omits some of them. This sample has approximately 60,000 clones, with 84% found just once. Sequencing used CD4+ or CD8+ T cells sorted from blood, obtained in a trial of the OX40 agonist ivuxolimab. The source of these receptors is an adult with an advanced solid tumor such as melanoma, head and neck, liver or kidney cancer. Each CDR3 is given with its conserved first and last residue. Fields, in order: clone size, J gene, V gene, D gene, CDR3 protein, CDR3 DNA. D genes are given only for firm matches. Part of the rows lack a size; the others show once, few, many or a class for expanded clones.

clone_size: NA; j_call: TRBJ2-1; v_call: TRBV11-2; d_call: TRBD2; cdr3_aa: CASSRLAGAYNEQFF; cdr3_nt: TGTGCCAGCAGCCGACTAGCGGGGGCGTACAATGAGCAGTTCTTC
clone_size: once; j_call: TRBJ2-7; v_call: TRBV4-1; d_call: TRBD1; cdr3_aa: CASSQRPGTGNGRYEQYF; cdr3_nt: TGCGCCAGCAGCCAACGTCCCGGGACAGGTAACGGTAGGTACGAGCAGTACTTC
clone_size: NA; j_call: TRBJ2-1; v_call: TRBV19; d_call: TRBD2; cdr3_aa: CASSQGPSGRRNEQFF; cdr3_nt: TGTGCCAGTAGTCAAGGGCCTAGCGGGAGAAGAAATGAGCAGTTCTTC
clone_size: NA; j_call: TRBJ1-6; v_call: TRBV9; d_call: NA; cdr3_aa: CASRGMAGALHF; cdr3_nt: TGTGCCAGCAGGGGGATGGCAGGGGCCCTCCACTTT
clone_size: NA; j_call: TRBJ1-1; v_call: TRBV4-3; d_call: NA; cdr3_aa: CASSQPGEGKAFF; cdr3_nt: TGCGCCAGCAGCCAACCAGGGGAAGGAAAAGCTTTCTTT
clone_size: NA; j_call: TRBJ2-7; v_call: TRBV5-1; d_call: NA; cdr3_aa: CASSFVLGISYEQYF; cdr3_nt: TGCGCCAGCAGCTTTGTACTGGGTATATCCTACGAGCAGTACTTC
clone_size: NA; j_call: TRBJ2-7; v_call: TRBV6-6; d_call: TRBD2; cdr3_aa: CASTLAGSYEQYF; cdr3_nt: TGTGCCAGCACCTTAGCGGGCTCCTACGAGCAGTACTTC
clone_size: NA; j_call: TRBJ2-3; v_call: TRBV5-1; d_call: TRBD2; cdr3_aa: CASGASGASTDTQYF; cdr3_nt: TGCGCCAGCGGCGCTAGCGGGGCGAGCACAGATACGCAGTATTTT
clone_size: NA; j_call: TRBJ1-3; v_call: TRBV6-5; d_call: NA; cdr3_aa: CASSYDSRNTIYF; cdr3_nt: TGTGCCAGCAGTTACGACAGTAGAAACACCATATATTTT
clone_size: few; j_call: TRBJ1-1; v_call: TRBV18; d_call: NA; cdr3_aa: CASSTPANTEAFF; cdr3_nt: TGTGCCAGCTCAACGCCGGCGAACACTGAAGCTTTCTTT
clone_size: few; j_call: TRBJ1-2; v_call: TRBV11-3; d_call: NA; cdr3_aa: CASSLVGDRANYGYTF; cdr3_nt: TGTGCCAGCAGCTTAGTCGGGGACCGTGCTAACTATGGCTACACCTTC
clone_size: NA; j_call: TRBJ1-1; v_call: TRBV29-1; d_call: NA; cdr3_aa: CSAVPTGQLTEAFF; cdr3_nt: TGCAGCGCCGTACCGACAGGCCAGCTTACTGAAGCTTTCTTT
clone_size: NA; j_call: TRBJ1-2; v_call: TRBV10-3; d_call: NA; cdr3_aa: CAISETRGSLGFRYTF; cdr3_nt: TGTGCCATCAGTGAAACCAGGGGTTCCCTCGGGTTTCGCTACACCTTC
clone_size: NA; j_call: TRBJ2-7; v_call: TRBV19; d_call: NA; cdr3_aa: CASSIAYGQNYEQYF; cdr3_nt: TGTGCCAGTAGTATAGCGTACGGGCAGAATTACGAGCAGTACTTC
clone_size: NA; j_call: TRBJ1-3; v_call: TRBV11-2; d_call: NA; cdr3_aa: CASSREKGGVGNTIYF; cdr3_nt: TGTGCCAGCAGCCGTGAAAAAGGAGGCGTTGGAAACACCATATATTTT
clone_size: few; j_call: TRBJ2-3; v_call: TRBV18; d_call: NA; cdr3_aa: CASSFTVGGPSTDTQYF; cdr3_nt: TGTGCCAGCTCATTCACCGTAGGCGGGCCAAGCACAGATACGCAGTATTTT